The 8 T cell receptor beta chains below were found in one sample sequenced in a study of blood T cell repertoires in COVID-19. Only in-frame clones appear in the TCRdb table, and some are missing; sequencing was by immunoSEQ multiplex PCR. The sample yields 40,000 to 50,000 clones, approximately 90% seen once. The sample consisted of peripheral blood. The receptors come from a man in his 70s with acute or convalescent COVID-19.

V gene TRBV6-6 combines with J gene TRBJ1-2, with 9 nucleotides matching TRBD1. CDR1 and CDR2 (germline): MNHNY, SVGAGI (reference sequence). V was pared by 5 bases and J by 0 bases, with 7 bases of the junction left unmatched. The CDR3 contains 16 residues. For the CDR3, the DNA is TGTGCCAGCAGTGGCACAGGGGGCACAACTAACTATGGCTACACCTTC. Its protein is CASSGTGGTTNYGYTF.

The CDR3: CASSLALAGALKETQYF. The CDR3, as DNA: TGTGCCAGCAGCTTAGCACTAGCGGGGGCGCTGAAAGAGACCCAGTACTTC. The rearrangement uses TRBV5-4 and TRBJ2-5; 11 positions match TRBD2. The CDR3 loop spans 17 amino acids. V dropped 2 bases and J dropped 3; count of bases not matched to a gene: 9. Germline CDR1 and CDR2: SGHNT and YYREEE (reference sequence).

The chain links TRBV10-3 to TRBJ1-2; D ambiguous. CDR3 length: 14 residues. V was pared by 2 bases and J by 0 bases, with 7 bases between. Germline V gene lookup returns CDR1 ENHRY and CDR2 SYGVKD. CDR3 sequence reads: CAISELGSNYGYTF. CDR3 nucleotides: TGTGCCATCAGTGAGCTGGGCTCTAACTATGGCTACACCTTC.

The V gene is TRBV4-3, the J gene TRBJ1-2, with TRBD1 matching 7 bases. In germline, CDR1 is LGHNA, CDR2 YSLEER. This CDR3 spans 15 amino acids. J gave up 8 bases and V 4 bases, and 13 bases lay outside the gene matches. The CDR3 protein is CASSRDYRGAGGYTF. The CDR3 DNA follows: TGCGCCAGCAGCCGGGATTACAGGGGCGCCGGGGGCTACACCTTC.

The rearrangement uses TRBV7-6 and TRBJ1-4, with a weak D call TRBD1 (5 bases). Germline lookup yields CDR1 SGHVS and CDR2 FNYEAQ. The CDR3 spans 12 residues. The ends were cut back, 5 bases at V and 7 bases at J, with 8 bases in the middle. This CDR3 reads CASSPGGEKLFF. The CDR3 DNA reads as TGTGCCAGCAGCCCCGGGGGTGAAAAACTGTTTTTT.

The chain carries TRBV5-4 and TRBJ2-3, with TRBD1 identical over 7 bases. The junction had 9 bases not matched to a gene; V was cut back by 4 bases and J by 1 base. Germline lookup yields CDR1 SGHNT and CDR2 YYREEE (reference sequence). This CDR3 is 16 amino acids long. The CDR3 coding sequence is TGTGCCAGCAGCCCTGACAGGGCTGGAGGCACAGATACGCAGTATTTT. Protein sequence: CASSPDRAGGTDTQYF.

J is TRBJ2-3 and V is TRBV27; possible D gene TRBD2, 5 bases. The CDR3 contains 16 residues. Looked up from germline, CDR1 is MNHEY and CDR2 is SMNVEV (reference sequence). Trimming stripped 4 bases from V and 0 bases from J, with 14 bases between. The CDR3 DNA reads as TGTGCCAGCAGTTCTTTGGTAGCGCGGAGCACAGATACGCAGTATTTT. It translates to CASSSLVARSTDTQYF.

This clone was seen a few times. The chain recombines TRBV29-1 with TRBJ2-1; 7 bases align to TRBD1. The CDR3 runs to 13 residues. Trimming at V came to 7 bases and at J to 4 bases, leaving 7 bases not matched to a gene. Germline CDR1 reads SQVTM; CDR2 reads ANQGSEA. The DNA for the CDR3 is TGCAGCGCCCGGGACAGCGTATACAATGAGCAGTTCTTC. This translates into CSARDSVYNEQFF.